Listed here are 4 T cell receptor beta chains from one sample, sequenced in a study of cytomegalovirus exposure and HLA in healthy donors. The primer mix had 60 Vbeta and 13 Jbeta primers. Sequenced by immunoSEQ multiplex PCR; TCRdb stores in-frame clones only, minus some. This sample has fewer than 200,000 clones, with about 79% found just once. Sequencing input: PBMCs. Receptors originate from a girl aged 2 to 10 in good health and CMV-seropositive.

The V and J genes are TRBV14 and TRBJ1-1; D not resolved. Trimming shortened V by 1 base and J by 3 bases, and 12 bases separated the two germline ends. The germline V gene encodes CDR1 SGHDN and CDR2 FVKESK. This CDR3 has 15 amino acids. The DNA for the CDR3 is TGTGCCAGCAGCCAAGTAAGGGCGAGGGACACTGAAGCTTTCTTT. It is translated as CASSQVRARDTEAFF.

The CDR3 reads CAISEPLQTSTDTQYF. The CDR3 DNA reads TGTGCCATCAGTGAGCCTCTACAGACATCCACAGATACGCAGTATTTT. V and J are TRBV10-3 and TRBJ2-3, with D uncertain. Germline V gene data show CDR1 as ENHRY and CDR2 as SYGVKD. The V end was cut by 2 bases, the J end by 2 bases, with 14 bases between. This CDR3 is 16 amino acids long.

This sequence joins TRBV29-1 and TRBJ1-1; D is undetermined. CDR3 length: 11 amino acids. Germline assignment: CDR1 SQVTM and CDR2 ANQGSEA. Trimming removed 6 bases at V and 3 bases at J, with 8 bases between. CDR3 protein: CSVPLDTEAFF. The CDR3 coding sequence is TGCAGCGTGCCACTGGACACTGAAGCTTTCTTT.

The rearrangement joins TRBV29-1 to TRBJ2-1; D unclear. The CDR3 runs to 10 residues. Trimming took 2 bases from V and 8 from J, leaving 4 bases between them. From germline, CDR1 is SQVTM and CDR2 ANQGSEA. Written as DNA, the CDR3 is TGCAGCGTTGAATTCTATGAGCAGTTCTTC. This encodes CSVEFYEQFF.